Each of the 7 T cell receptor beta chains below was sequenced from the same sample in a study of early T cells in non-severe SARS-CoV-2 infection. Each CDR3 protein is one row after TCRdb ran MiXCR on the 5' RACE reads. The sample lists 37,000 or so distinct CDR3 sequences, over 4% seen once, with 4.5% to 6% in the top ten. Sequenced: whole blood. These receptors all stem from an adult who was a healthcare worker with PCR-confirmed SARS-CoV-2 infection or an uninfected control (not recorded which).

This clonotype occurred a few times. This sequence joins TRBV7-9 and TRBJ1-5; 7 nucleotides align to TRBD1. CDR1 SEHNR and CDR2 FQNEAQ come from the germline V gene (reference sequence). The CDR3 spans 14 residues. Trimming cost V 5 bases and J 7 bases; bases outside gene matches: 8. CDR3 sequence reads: CASSLTGASQPQHF. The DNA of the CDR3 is TGTGCCAGCAGCCTTACAGGGGCTTCACAGCCCCAGCATTTT.

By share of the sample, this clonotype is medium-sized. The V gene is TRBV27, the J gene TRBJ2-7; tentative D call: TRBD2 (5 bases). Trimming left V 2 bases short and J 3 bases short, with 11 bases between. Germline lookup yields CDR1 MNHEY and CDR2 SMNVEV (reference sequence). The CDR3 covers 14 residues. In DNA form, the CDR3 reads TGTGCCAGCAGTTTACCGGGAAAGGTCTACGAGCAGTACTTC. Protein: CASSLPGKVYEQYF.

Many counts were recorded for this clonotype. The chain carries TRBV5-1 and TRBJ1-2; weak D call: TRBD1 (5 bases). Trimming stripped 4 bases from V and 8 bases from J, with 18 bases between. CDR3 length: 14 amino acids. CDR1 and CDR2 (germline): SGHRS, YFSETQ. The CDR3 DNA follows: TGCGCCAGCAGCCCCATGACAGTCAGCGGCGGCTACACCTTC. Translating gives CASSPMTVSGGYTF.

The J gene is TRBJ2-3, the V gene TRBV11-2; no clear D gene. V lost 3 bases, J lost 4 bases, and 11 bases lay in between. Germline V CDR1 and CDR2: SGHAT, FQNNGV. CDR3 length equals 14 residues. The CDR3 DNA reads TGTGCCAGCAGCTTTGGTAGCAACGCAGATACGCAGTATTTT. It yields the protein CASSFGSNADTQYF.

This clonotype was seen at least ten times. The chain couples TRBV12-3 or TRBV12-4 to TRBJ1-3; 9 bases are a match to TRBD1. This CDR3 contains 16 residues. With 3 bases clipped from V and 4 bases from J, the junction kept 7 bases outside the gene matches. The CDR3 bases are TGTGCCAGCAGTTTCCCCTGGGACAGGGACGGAAACACCATATATTTT. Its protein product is CASSFPWDRDGNTIYF.

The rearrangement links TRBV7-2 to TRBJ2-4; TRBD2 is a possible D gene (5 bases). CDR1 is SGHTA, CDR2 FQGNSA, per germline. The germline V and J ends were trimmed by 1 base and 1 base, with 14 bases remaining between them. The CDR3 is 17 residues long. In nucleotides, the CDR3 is TGTGCCAGCAGCTTAGGCAGCAGGACGGGGGCCAAAAACATTCAGTACTTC. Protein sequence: CASSLGSRTGAKNIQYF.

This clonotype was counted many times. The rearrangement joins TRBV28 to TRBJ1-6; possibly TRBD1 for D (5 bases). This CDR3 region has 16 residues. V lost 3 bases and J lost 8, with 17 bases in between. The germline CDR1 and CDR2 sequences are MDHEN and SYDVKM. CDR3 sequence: CASSFPRSGGDSPLHF. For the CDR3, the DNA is TGTGCCAGCAGTTTTCCTCGATCGGGGGGGGATTCACCCCTCCACTTT.